Reported below is one T cell receptor (beta chain). The sample comes from a study of shared clonotypes between healthy human individuals. Study overall: Donor composition was two women and a few men, aged 18 to 49.

Several immunoSEQ plates received, in even portions, the genomic DNA of each subset. Method: immunoSEQ multiplex PCR; TCRdb's copy keeps in-frame clones and lacks some. The sample consists of about 2 million clones, 90% to 95% of them appearing once. J gave up 7 bases and V 5 bases, and 6 bases lay outside the gene matches. CDR1 is MNHNY, CDR2 SVGAGI, per germline (reference sequence). There are 14 residues in the CDR3. Material: naive CD4+ T cells sorted from blood. The subset is: CD45RA+ positively selected. The receptor was derived from a man between 18 and 29 years old in good health. The J gene is TRBJ2-1, the V gene TRBV6-6, with 9 nucleotides matching TRBD1. The CDR3, as DNA: TGTGCCAGCAGTAGGGGACAGGGAGCTAATGAGCAGTTCTTC. Translating it yields CASSRGQGANEQFF.